Each of the 7 T cell receptor beta chains below was sequenced from the same sample in a study of blood T cell repertoires in COVID-19. TCRdb's table, derived via immunoSEQ multiplex PCR, lists solely in-frame clones and lacks some. The sample lists hundreds of thousands of clones, around 83% occurring once. The material sequenced was PBMCs or T cells enriched from blood (not recorded which). Receptors originate from a man aged 35 to 55 who had been exposed to COVID-19.

The chain combines TRBV30 with TRBJ2-5, with D perhaps matching TRBD2 (5 bases). The V gene lost 7 bases and the J gene lost 5 bases, with 14 bases spanning the gap. Germline CDR1 and CDR2: GTSNPN and SVGIG (reference sequence). CDR3 length: 12 amino acids. The CDR3 loop reads CASPAGGETQYF. DNA for the CDR3: TGTGCCTCCCCCGCGGGCGGGGAGACCCAGTACTTC.

The V and J genes are TRBV10-3 and TRBJ2-1; tentative D call: TRBD1 (6 bases). The CDR3 is 12 residues long. From germline, CDR1 is ENHRY and CDR2 SYGVKD. Trimming took 4 bases from V and 9 from J, leaving 10 bases between them. CDR3 nucleotides: TGTGCCATCAGTGGAGGGGGTGGTGAGCAGTTCTTC. This gives the protein CAISGGGGEQFF.

V is TRBV2 and J is TRBJ1-2, with D unresolved. Germline V gives CDR1 SNHLY, CDR2 FYNNEI. Trimming pared 4 bases from V and 10 bases from J, leaving 13 bases between. The CDR3 sequence is 12 residues long. The CDR3 sequence is CASSGISTVYTF. The CDR3 region has the DNA TGTGCCAGCAGTGGGATTTCCACAGTCTACACCTTC.

CDR3 sequence: CSVVQDYNEQFF. DNA for the CDR3: TGCAGCGTTGTTCAGGACTACAATGAGCAGTTCTTC. V and J are TRBV29-1 and TRBJ2-1; D uncertain. CDR1 and CDR2 from the germline V gene are SQVTM and ANQGSEA. V gave up 4 bases and J gave up 3 bases, with 7 bases separating them. This CDR3 contains 12 residues.

The chain couples TRBV28 to TRBJ2-7; 14 nucleotides align to TRBD2. Trimming cost V 8 bases and J 4 bases; bases outside gene matches: 10. Germline CDR1 reads MDHEN; CDR2 reads SYDVKM. The CDR3 totals 16 residues. CDR3 DNA: TGTGCCAGCCTCCCTGGGGGACTAGCGGGAGAGTACGAGCAGTACTTC. Translating it yields CASLPGGLAGEYEQYF. The full variable domain, rest sourced from reference TRBV28 and TRBJ2-7, is DVKVTQSSRYLVKRTGEKVFLECVQDMDHENMFWYRQDPGLGLRLIYFSYDVKMKEKGDIPEGYSVSREKKERFSLILESASTNQTSMYLCASLPGGLAGEYEQYFGPGTRLTVT.

The chain joins TRBV29-1 to TRBJ1-1, with no clear D. CDR3 size: 14 residues. Trimming cost V 6 bases and J 5 bases, with 19 bases left between them. Germline V gives CDR1 SQVTM, CDR2 ANQGSEA. The CDR3 nucleotides are TGCAGCGTCGACCCGGGGTTTAGAAGAACTGAAGCTTTCTTT. It codes for CSVDPGFRRTEAFF.

J is TRBJ1-1 and V is TRBV7-3, with D possibly TRBD1 on 5 matching bases. Germline values: CDR1 SGHTA, CDR2 FQGTGA. The V end lost 1 base, the J end lost 2 bases, and 20 bases lay between the germline ends. The CDR3 is 18 amino acids. In DNA form, the CDR3 reads TGTGCCAGCAGCTTAAATTTGTGGACACCGATACCCAACACTGAAGCTTTCTTT. Encoded protein: CASSLNLWTPIPNTEAFF.